The rows below give T cell receptor beta chains drawn from one sample of a study of metastatic and nonmetastatic thyroid tumors. TCRdb reanalyzed the PCR reads with MiXCR. Among about 45,000 clones listed, less than 4.5% were seen once. The sample was blood. The receptors here all came from a female donor with papillary thyroid cancer or a benign thyroid nodule (not recorded which). Some clones in this sample may be carry-over from other donors' samples. CDR3s include the opening cysteine and the closing phenylalanine or tryptophan. Fields, in order: V gene, D gene, clone size, J gene, CDR3 protein, CDR3 DNA. D genes are given only for firm matches. Rows give clone size only sometimes, using once, few, many, or a class for an expanded clone.

>TRBV28|-|few|TRBJ1-2
CASSFQLGYGYTF
TGTGCCAGCAGTTTCCAATTGGGGTATGGCTACACCTTC
>TRBV12-3/TRBV12-4|TRBD2|-|TRBJ2-5
CASSPGLAGDGAETQYF
TGTGCCAGCAGTCCGGGGCTAGCGGGAGATGGGGCGGAGACCCAGTACTTC
>TRBV2|-|few|TRBJ1-1
CASSERWNTYAFF
TGTGCCAGCAGTGAAAGGTGGAACACTTATGCTTTCTTT
>TRBV6-1|-|medium-sized|TRBJ2-1
CASSEWVGEAYNEQFF
TGTGCCAGCAGTGAATGGGTGGGAGAGGCCTACAATGAGCAGTTCTTC
>TRBV28|-|few|TRBJ2-7
CASSGLNSYEQYF
TGTGCCAGCAGTGGTTTGAATTCCTACGAGCAGTACTTC
>TRBV9|-|many|TRBJ2-7
CASSVGQVAYEQYF
TGTGCCAGCAGCGTAGGTCAGGTCGCCTACGAGCAGTACTTC
>TRBV5-1|TRBD1|many|TRBJ2-7
CASSPEQGARSDEQYF
TGCGCCAGCAGCCCGGAACAGGGGGCAAGGTCGGACGAGCAGTACTTC
>TRBV7-9|TRBD1|many|TRBJ2-2
CASSPRQGSNTGELFF
TGTGCCAGCAGCCCTCGACAGGGGTCGAACACCGGGGAGCTGTTTTTT
>TRBV20-1|-|many|TRBJ1-3
CSARSGVSRTGLFDSGNTIYF
TGCAGTGCTAGAAGCGGGGTGAGCAGGACCGGCCTTTTTGACTCTGGAAACACCATATATTTT
>TRBV7-2|-|-|TRBJ2-7
CASSLADVYEQYF
TGTGCCAGCAGCTTAGCAGACGTCTACGAGCAGTACTTC
>TRBV4-1|-|many|TRBJ1-5
CASSQGTEYSNQPQHF
TGCGCCAGCAGCCAAGGGACCGAATATAGCAATCAGCCCCAGCATTTT
>TRBV20-1|TRBD2|many|TRBJ2-7
CSARVGAGRFYEQYF
TGCAGTGCTAGAGTGGGAGCGGGACGATTCTACGAGCAGTACTTC
>TRBV18|TRBD2|-|TRBJ2-1
CATMGLAGPNEQFF
TGTGCCACCATGGGACTAGCGGGACCGAATGAGCAGTTCTTC
>TRBV6-1|TRBD1|few|TRBJ1-3
CASSTYGTGAVNTIYF
TGTGCCAGCAGTACCTACGGGACAGGGGCCGTAAACACCATATATTTT
>TRBV5-1|-|-|TRBJ2-1
CASSNFNSERFF
TGCGCCAGCAGCAACTTTAACAGTGAGCGGTTCTTC
>TRBV4-1|-|many|TRBJ2-5
CASSPSWEGAGGETQYF
TGCGCCAGCAGCCCCTCTTGGGAGGGGGCTGGAGGAGAGACCCAGTACTTC
>TRBV5-1|-|many|TRBJ1-2
CASSFGSACGYTF
TGCGCCAGCAGCTTCGGGTCCGCCTGTGGCTACACCTTC
>TRBV12-3/TRBV12-4|TRBD2|many|TRBJ2-1
CASSLGLAPGNEQFF
TGTGCCAGCAGTTTGGGACTAGCCCCAGGGAATGAGCAGTTCTTC
>TRBV7-8|-|few|TRBJ2-7
CANSLYGYEQYF
TGTGCCAACAGCCTATATGGCTACGAGCAGTACTTC
>TRBV6-5|-|few|TRBJ1-1
CASSLGALNTEAFF
TGTGCCAGCAGTTTGGGGGCACTGAACACTGAAGCTTTCTTT
>TRBV6-2/TRBV6-3|TRBD1|-|TRBJ2-1
CATLVTGDENEQFF
TGTGCCACCCTAGTGACAGGGGACGAGAATGAGCAGTTCTTC
>TRBV7-2|-|-|TRBJ2-3
CASSLAGVGATDTQYF
TGTGCCAGCAGCTTAGCGGGAGTGGGGGCCACTGATACGCAGTATTTT
>TRBV20-1|TRBD1|many|TRBJ2-2
CSAREHRDRGGELFF
TGCAGTGCTAGAGAACACCGGGACAGGGGCGGGGAGCTGTTTTTT
>TRBV19|-|-|TRBJ2-6
CATAGYPGANVLTF
TGTGCCACCGCGGGATATCCTGGGGCCAACGTACTGACTTTC
>TRBV2|TRBD2|many|TRBJ2-3
CASRWEGGTDTQYF
TGTGCCAGCCGATGGGAGGGAGGCACAGATACGCAGTATTTT
>TRBV7-3|TRBD2|few|TRBJ2-7
CASSPRAGVHEQYF
TGTGCCAGCAGCCCGAGGGCGGGAGTTCACGAGCAGTACTTC
>TRBV9|TRBD1|many|TRBJ2-1
CASSGQGWNEQFF
TGTGCCAGCAGCGGACAGGGGTGGAATGAGCAGTTCTTC
>TRBV5-5|TRBD2|many|TRBJ2-1
CASTRLAGGPSEQFF
TGTGCCAGCACCCGACTAGCGGGAGGGCCGAGTGAGCAGTTCTTC
>TRBV6-1|-|medium-sized|TRBJ1-2
CASSEVTGRGYGYTF
TGTGCCAGCAGTGAAGTCACGGGTCGGGGCTATGGCTACACCTTC
>TRBV11-2|-|-|TRBJ2-7
CASSLAGDRVYEQYF
TGTGCCAGCAGCTTAGCGGGCGATAGGGTGTACGAGCAGTACTTC
>TRBV6-5|TRBD2|-|TRBJ2-3
CASSSPAGVRTDTQYF
TGTGCCAGCAGTTCCCCAGCGGGAGTGCGCACAGATACGCAGTATTTT
>TRBV5-1|-|-|TRBJ2-7
CASSFGPREEQYF
TGCGCCAGCAGCTTTGGGCCCCGGGAAGAGCAGTACTTC
>TRBV12-3/TRBV12-4|TRBD2|many|TRBJ2-1
CASSRLLAGEFSEQFF
TGTGCCAGCAGTCGACTCCTAGCGGGAGAATTTAGTGAGCAGTTCTTC
>TRBV7-9|TRBD1|many|TRBJ1-4
CASSYRGVEKLFF
TGTGCCAGCAGTTACAGGGGGGTTGAAAAACTGTTTTTT
>TRBV7-2|-|many|TRBJ2-1
CASSLLGVGGEQFF
TGTGCCAGCAGCTTACTAGGCGTTGGAGGTGAGCAGTTCTTC
>TRBV6-1|TRBD2|many|TRBJ2-7
CASSLAGPYEQYF
TGTGCCAGCAGTTTAGCGGGCCCCTACGAGCAGTACTTC
>TRBV7-8|-|many|TRBJ2-1
CASSFFSGISYNEQFF
TGTGCCAGCAGCTTTTTTTCCGGGATATCCTACAATGAGCAGTTCTTC
>TRBV30|TRBD1|few|TRBJ2-2
CSWGTGGLWELFF
TGTTCCTGGGGGACAGGGGGGTTATGGGAGCTGTTTTTT
>TRBV27|-|few|TRBJ2-2
CASRKTQTRVKTGELFF
TGTGCCAGCAGAAAAACGCAGACTAGGGTAAAGACCGGGGAGCTGTTTTTT
>TRBV15|TRBD1|many|TRBJ2-1
CATSRDRTGVYNEQFF
TGTGCCACCAGCAGAGATCGGACAGGGGTCTACAATGAGCAGTTCTTC
>TRBV5-1|TRBD2|many|TRBJ2-7
CASRRTSGSIIYEQYF
TGCGCCAGCCGTAGAACTAGCGGGTCTATAATCTACGAGCAGTACTTC
>TRBV24-1|TRBD1|few|TRBJ2-7
CATSDAAGTGLEQYF
TGTGCCACCAGTGACGCCGCCGGGACAGGGCTCGAGCAGTACTTC
>TRBV6-1|-|medium-sized|TRBJ1-5
CASSAVGDTYQPQHF
TGTGCCAGCAGTGCGGTGGGGGACACATATCAGCCCCAGCATTTT
>TRBV7-9|TRBD2|few|TRBJ2-3
CASIPGTSGTDTQYF
TGTGCCAGCATCCCCGGGACTAGCGGGACAGACACGCAGTATTTT
>TRBV6-2/TRBV6-3|TRBD2|medium-sized|TRBJ2-7
CASSRTSGGEQYF
TGTGCCAGCAGTCGGACTAGCGGGGGGGAGCAGTACTTC
>TRBV12-3/TRBV12-4|-|many|TRBJ2-7
CASSPIRGADEQYF
TGTGCCAGCAGCCCTATTAGGGGAGCCGACGAGCAGTACTTC
>TRBV6-1|-|many|TRBJ2-6
CASGGSGANVLTF
TGTGCCAGCGGCGGCTCTGGGGCCAACGTCCTGACTTTC
>TRBV11-3|TRBD2|few|TRBJ2-7
CASSPLDGGSSYEQYF
TGTGCCAGCAGCCCATTGGATGGCGGGAGCTCCTACGAGCAGTACTTC